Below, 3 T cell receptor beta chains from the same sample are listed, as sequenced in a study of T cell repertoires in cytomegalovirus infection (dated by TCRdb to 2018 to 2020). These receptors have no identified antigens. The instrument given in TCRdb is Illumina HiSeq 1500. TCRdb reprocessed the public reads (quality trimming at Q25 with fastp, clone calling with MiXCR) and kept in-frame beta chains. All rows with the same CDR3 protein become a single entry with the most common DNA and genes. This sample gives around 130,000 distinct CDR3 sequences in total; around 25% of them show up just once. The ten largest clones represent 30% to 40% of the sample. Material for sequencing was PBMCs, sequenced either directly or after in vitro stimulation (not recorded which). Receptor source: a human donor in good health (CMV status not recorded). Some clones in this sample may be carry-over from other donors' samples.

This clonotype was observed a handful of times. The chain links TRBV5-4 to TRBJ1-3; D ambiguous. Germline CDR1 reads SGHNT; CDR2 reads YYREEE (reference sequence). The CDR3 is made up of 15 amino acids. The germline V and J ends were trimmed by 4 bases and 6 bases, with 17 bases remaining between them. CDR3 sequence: CASSPGPSVANTIYF. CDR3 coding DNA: TGTGCCAGCAGCCCCGGGCCATCCGTTGCAAACACCATATATTTT.

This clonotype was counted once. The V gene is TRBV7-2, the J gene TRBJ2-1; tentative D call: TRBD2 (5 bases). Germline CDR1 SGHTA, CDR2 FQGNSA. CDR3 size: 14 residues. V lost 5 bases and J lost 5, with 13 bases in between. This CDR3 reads CASSLKIGDNEQFF. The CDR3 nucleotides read TGTGCCAGCAGCCTTAAGATCGGGGACAATGAGCAGTTCTTC.

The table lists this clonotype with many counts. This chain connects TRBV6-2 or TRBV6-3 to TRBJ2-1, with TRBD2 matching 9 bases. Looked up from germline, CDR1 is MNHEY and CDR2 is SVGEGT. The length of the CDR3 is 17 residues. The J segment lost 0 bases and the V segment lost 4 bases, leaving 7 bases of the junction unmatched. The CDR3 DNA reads TGTGCCAGCAGTTTAGCGGGAGCCCTAAGCTCCTACAATGAGCAGTTCTTC. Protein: CASSLAGALSSYNEQFF.